This TCR beta chain was documented in a study of cytomegalovirus exposure and HLA in healthy donors. Here immunoSEQ multiplex PCR was the method, and the copy in TCRdb shows in-frame clones only, minus some. The sample has over 70,000 clones, 90% to 95% seen once. The receptor was isolated from a young woman in good health and CMV-seronegative. The sequenced sample was PBMCs.

CDR3 sequence: CASTQGEISYNEQFF. In nucleotides, the CDR3 is TGTGCCAGCACCCAGGGGGAGATCTCCTACAATGAGCAGTTCTTC. The chain uses TRBV28 and TRBJ2-1; 7 nucleotides agree with TRBD1. Germline V lookup: CDR1 MDHEN, CDR2 SYDVKM. V lost 7 bases and J lost 0; bases outside the gene matches: 6. This CDR3 region has 15 residues.